Ten or more counts support the clone carrying this T cell receptor beta chain. The antigen is undetermined. A single record per CDR3 protein comes from TCRdb applying MiXCR to the reads. The data hold approximately 770,000 distinct CDR3 sequences, with just under 30% observed a single time. The sample is drawn from a study of T cell repertoires in cytomegalovirus infection. Across the study: HLA-B-restricted CMV epitopes that are well studied, plus recently identified HLA-C-restricted ones, were used by the study. Study results and limitations: Cumulative frequency (of public TCR beta family members) identified carriers of CMV plus the relevant HLA. Predominance within the ex vivo response was attributable to HLA-C-restricted CMV-specific TCR beta clonotypes.

This CDR3 is built from 20 residues. Trimming pared 3 bases from V and 0 bases from J, leaving 23 bases between. The sequence was obtained from a human donor in good health (CMV status not recorded). Some clones in this sample may be carry-over from other donors' samples. This specimen was cultured CD8+ T cells from PBMCs, taken from culture after CMV antigen stimulation. This chain links TRBV12-3 or TRBV12-4 with TRBJ1-4, with D uncertain. The DNA for the CDR3 is TGTGCCAGCAGTTTTGTCGTCCCGATGGGTGGAAGCGCAACTAATGAAAAACTGTTTTTT. Its protein is CASSFVVPMGGSATNEKLFF.